This section outlines one T cell receptor beta chain sequence together with its context. Its antigen is currently unknown. cDNA serving as the sequencing template came from extracted, reverse transcribed RNA. TCRdb's table, derived via immunoSEQ multiplex PCR, lists solely in-frame clones and lacks some. The sample lists around 300,000 clones; 60% were seen once. The sample comes from a study of CD8+ T cells in alopecia areata. Study-wide background: Patients given treatment had severity scored by the percentage of scalp area affected.

The J segment lost 3 bases and the V segment lost 5 bases, leaving 5 bases of the junction unmatched. The germline V gene has CDR1 SGHTA and CDR2 FQGNSA. The CDR3 contains 15 residues. Sample treatment: oral pan-JAK inhibitor, 5-10 mg twice daily. Findings of the study overall: Many expanded lesional clones persisted in scalp and blood during tofacitinib treatment. Greater clonality was observed in lesional scalp samples, especially alopecia totalis/universalis, versus normal scalp.

This chain connects TRBV7-2 to TRBJ2-2, with 8 bases lining up with TRBD2. Sequences were derived from CD4+ T cells sorted from blood, sampled around week 53, from a patient treated with tofacitinib. The sequence derives from a human donor with alopecia areata. CDR3 coding DNA: TGTGCCAGCAGCATCCCAGCGGGGGACACCGGGGAGCTGTTTTTT. Translated, it gives CASSIPAGDTGELFF.